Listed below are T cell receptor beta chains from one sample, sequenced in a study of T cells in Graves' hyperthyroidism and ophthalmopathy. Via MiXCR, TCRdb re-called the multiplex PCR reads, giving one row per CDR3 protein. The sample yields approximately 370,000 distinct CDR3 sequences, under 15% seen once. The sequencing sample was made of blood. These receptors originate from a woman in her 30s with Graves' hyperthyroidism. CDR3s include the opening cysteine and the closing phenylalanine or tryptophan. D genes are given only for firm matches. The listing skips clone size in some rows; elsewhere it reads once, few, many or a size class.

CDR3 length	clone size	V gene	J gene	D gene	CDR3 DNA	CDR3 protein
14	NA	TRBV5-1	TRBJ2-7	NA	TGCGCCAGCAGCTTGCTAGCGTCGACCTACGAGCAGTACTTC	CASSLLASTYEQYF
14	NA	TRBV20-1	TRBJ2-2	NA	TGCAGTGCTAGATCCAGGGGCGGCACCGGGGAGCTGTTTTTT	CSARSRGGTGELFF
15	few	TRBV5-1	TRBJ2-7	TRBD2	TGCGCCAGCAGCTTTAACGGGGGGGAAGCCTACGAGCAGTACTTC	CASSFNGGEAYEQYF
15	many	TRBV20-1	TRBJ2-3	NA	TGCAGTGCTACAGAATCTAGGTCGAGCACAGATACGCAGTATTTT	CSATESRSSTDTQYF
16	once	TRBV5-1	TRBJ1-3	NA	TGCGCCAGCAGCTTGATGGGGGATTACTCTGGAAACACCATATATTTT	CASSLMGDYSGNTIYF
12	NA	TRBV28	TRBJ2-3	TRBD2	TGTGCCAGCAGTTTATCTAGCGGGACGCAGTATTTT	CASSLSSGTQYF
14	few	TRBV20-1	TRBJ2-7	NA	TGCAGTGCTAGCGACGGGACCCCCATCTACGAGCAGTACTTC	CSASDGTPIYEQYF
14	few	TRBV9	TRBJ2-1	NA	TGTGCCAGCAGCGTAGCCTCAGGGTACAATGAGCAGTTCTTC	CASSVASGYNEQFF
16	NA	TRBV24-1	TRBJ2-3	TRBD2	TGTGCCACCAGTGACCCCCGCGCGGGAGTGGTAGATACGCAGTATTTT	CATSDPRAGVVDTQYF
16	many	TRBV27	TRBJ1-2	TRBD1	TGTGCCAGCAGTCCCCAGGACAACCAGGGGGTATATGGCTACACCTTC	CASSPQDNQGVYGYTF
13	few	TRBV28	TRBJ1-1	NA	TGTGCCAGCACGACGGACAGTCTTTTCACAGCTTTCTTT	CASTTDSLFTAFF
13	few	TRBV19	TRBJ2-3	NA	TGTGCCAGTAGTATAGACTACGAAGATACGCAGTATTTT	CASSIDYEDTQYF
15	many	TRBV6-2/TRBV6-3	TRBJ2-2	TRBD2	TGTGCCAGCAGATACGGGAGGGCCCTTGCCGGGGAGCTGTTTTTT	CASRYGRALAGELFF
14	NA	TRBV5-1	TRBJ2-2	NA	TGCGCCAGCAGCCGCGGGTCGAACACCGGGGAGCTGTTTTTT	CASSRGSNTGELFF
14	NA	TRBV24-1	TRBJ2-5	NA	TGTGCCACCAGTGATCCGGGACGGGAAGAGACCCAGTACTTC	CATSDPGREETQYF
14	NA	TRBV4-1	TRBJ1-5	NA	TGCGCCAGCAGCCAAGCAGGGTACAATCAGCCCCAGCATTTT	CASSQAGYNQPQHF
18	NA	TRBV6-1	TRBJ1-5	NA	TGTGCCAGCATCAGCGCCCTGGGGGGGGCGCAGGGCAATCAGCCCCAGCATTTT	CASISALGGAQGNQPQHF
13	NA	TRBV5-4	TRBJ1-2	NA	TGTGCCAGCAGAGTGGACAGAACCAATGGCTACACCTTC	CASRVDRTNGYTF
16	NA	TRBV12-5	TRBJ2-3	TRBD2	TGTGCTAGTGGTTTGGGAACTAGCGGGAGGGGAGATACGCAGTATTTT	CASGLGTSGRGDTQYF
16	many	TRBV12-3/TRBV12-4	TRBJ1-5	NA	TGTGCCAGCAGTTTAGGGAGAGGGGCGGGCAATCAGCCCCAGCATTTT	CASSLGRGAGNQPQHF
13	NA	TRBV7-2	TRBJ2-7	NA	TGTGCCAGCAGCCCCTTTAATAGCTACGAGCAGTACTTC	CASSPFNSYEQYF
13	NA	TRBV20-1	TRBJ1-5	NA	TGCAGTGCTAGAAGCGTGGGCACTCAGCCCCAGCATTTT	CSARSVGTQPQHF
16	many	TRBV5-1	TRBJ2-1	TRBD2	TGCGCCAGCAGCTGGACGGGGACTAGCGGATACAATGAGCAGTTCTTC	CASSWTGTSGYNEQFF
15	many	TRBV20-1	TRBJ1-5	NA	TGCAGTGCTACATCGGGGGCTGGGAGCAATCAGCCCCAGCATTTT	CSATSGAGSNQPQHF
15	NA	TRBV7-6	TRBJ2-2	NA	TGTGCCAGCAGCTTTGGGTTGCGGAACACCGGGGAGCTGTTTTTT	CASSFGLRNTGELFF
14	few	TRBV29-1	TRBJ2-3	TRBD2	TGCAGCGTTGAGCCTAGCGGGAGCCCAGATACGCAGTATTTT	CSVEPSGSPDTQYF
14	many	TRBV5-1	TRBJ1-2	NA	TGCGCCAGCAGCCCCCCGGACACAAACTATGGCTACACCTTC	CASSPPDTNYGYTF
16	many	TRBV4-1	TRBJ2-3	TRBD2	TGCGCCAGCAGCTCCCCTCTCGGGAGGGCCCCAGATACGCAGTATTTT	CASSSPLGRAPDTQYF
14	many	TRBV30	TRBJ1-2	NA	TGTGCCTGGGGGCCCGCCCGGCAGTTAGATGGCTACACCTTC	CAWGPARQLDGYTF
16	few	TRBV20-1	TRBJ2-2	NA	TGCAGTACCATCCGGCCCCAGACTCAGAACACCGGGGAGCTGTTTTTT	CSTIRPQTQNTGELFF
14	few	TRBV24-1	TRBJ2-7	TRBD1	TGTGCCACCCCTTCCCCGACAGGGAGCCACGAGCAGTACTTC	CATPSPTGSHEQYF
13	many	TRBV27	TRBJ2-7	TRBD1	TGTGCCAGCGGCAAAACAGGGGTCTACGAGCAGTACTTC	CASGKTGVYEQYF
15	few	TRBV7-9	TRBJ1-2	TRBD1	TGTGCCAGCAGCTTAGGGGGACAGCTGAACTATGGCTACACCTTC	CASSLGGQLNYGYTF
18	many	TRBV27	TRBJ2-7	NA	TGTGCCAGCAGTTTACCCGGCAGGGGACCCCAGAGCTCCTACGAGCAGTACTTC	CASSLPGRGPQSSYEQYF
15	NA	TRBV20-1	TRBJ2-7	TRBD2	TGCAGTGCTAGGGAAGGGACTAGCGTCTCCTACGAGCAGTACTTC	CSAREGTSVSYEQYF
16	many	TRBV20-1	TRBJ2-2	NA	TGCAGTGCTAGAGATCAGGGCAGGGGGGGATCCGGGGAGCTGTTTTTT	CSARDQGRGGSGELFF
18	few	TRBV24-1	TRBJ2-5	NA	TGTGCCACCAGTGATCCCAAATGGGACACCCAGGGGCCTGAGACCCAGTACTTC	CATSDPKWDTQGPETQYF
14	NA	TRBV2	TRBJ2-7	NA	TGTGCCAGCAGTGACCAGGTGGGACCCTACGAGCAGTACTTC	CASSDQVGPYEQYF
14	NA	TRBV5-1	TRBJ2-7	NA	TGCGCCAGCAGCCCCTTGGGGGTTTTCTACGAGCAGTACTTC	CASSPLGVFYEQYF
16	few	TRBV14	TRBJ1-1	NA	TGTGCCAGCAGCCAAACTCTGCTCGGGGGAGGCACTGAAGCTTTCTTT	CASSQTLLGGGTEAFF
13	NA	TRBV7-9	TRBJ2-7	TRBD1	TGTGCCAGCGGCCGGGACAGGTACTACGAGCAGTACTTC	CASGRDRYYEQYF
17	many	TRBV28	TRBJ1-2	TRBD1	TGTGCCAGCAGTCTCGAGGCGGGACAGGGGTTGACCTTCGGCTACACCTTC	CASSLEAGQGLTFGYTF
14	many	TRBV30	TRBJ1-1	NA	TGTGCCTGGACTGGAGGGGTTCTGAACACTGAAGCTTTCTTT	CAWTGGVLNTEAFF
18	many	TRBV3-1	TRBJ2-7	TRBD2	TGTGCCAGCAGCCAAGGGTGGCTAGCGGGAGTTAGCTCCTACGAGCAGTACTTC	CASSQGWLAGVSSYEQYF
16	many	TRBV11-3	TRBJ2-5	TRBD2	TGTGCCAGCAGCTTAGAAGGGACTAGCGGGATAGAGACCCAGTACTTC	CASSLEGTSGIETQYF
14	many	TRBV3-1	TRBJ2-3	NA	TGTGCCAGCAGCCAAGATCGGAGGACCCCTTCACAGTATTTT	CASSQDRRTPSQYF
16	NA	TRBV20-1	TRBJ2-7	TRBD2	TGCAGTGCTGCTACCGCAGCTAGCGGGAGGGCCTACGGGCAGTACTTC	CSAATAASGRAYGQYF
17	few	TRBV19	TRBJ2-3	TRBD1	TGTGCCAGTAGTAAGCGGACAGGAACCACTAGCACAGATACGCAGTATTTT	CASSKRTGTTSTDTQYF
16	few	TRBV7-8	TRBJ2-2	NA	TGTGCCAGCAGCTTGGTACAGGGTCCCCTCACCGGGGAGCTGTTTTTT	CASSLVQGPLTGELFF
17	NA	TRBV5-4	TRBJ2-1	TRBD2	TGTGCCAGCAGCTCAGCGACTAGCGGGAACACCTACAATGAGCAGTTCTTC	CASSSATSGNTYNEQFF
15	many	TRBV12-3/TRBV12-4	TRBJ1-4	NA	TGTGCCAGCAGTCCCGGGGGGCATGGGGGTGAAAAACTGTTTTTT	CASSPGGHGGEKLFF
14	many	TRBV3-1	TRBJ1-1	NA	TGTGCCAGCAGCCAGGGCTCAACACGGACTGAAGCTTTCTTT	CASSQGSTRTEAFF
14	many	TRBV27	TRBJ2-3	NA	TGTGCCAGCAGTTCTCCGAACCGACTAGATACGCAGTATTTT	CASSSPNRLDTQYF
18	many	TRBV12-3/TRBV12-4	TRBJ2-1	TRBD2	TGTGCCAGCACCCGTTCCGGGGGGGACTTAACCTCCTACAATGAGCAGTTCTTC	CASTRSGGDLTSYNEQFF